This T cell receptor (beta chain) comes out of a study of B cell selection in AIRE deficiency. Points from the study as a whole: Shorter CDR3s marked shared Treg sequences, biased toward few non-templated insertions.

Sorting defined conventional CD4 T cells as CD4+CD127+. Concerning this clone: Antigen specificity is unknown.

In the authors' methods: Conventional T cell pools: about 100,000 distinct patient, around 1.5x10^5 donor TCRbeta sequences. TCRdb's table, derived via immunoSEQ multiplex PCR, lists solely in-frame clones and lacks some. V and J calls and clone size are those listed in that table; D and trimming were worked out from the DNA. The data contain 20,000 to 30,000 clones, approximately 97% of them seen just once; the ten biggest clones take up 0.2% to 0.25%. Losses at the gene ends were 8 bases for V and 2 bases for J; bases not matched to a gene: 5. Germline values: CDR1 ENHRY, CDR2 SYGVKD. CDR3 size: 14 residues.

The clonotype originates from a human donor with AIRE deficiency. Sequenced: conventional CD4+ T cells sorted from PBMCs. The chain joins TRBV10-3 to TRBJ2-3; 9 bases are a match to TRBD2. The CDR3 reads CAISSGTPTDTQYF. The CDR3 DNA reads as TGTGCCATCTCTAGCGGGACCCCCACAGATACGCAGTATTTT.